This T cell receptor (beta chain) emerged from a study of cytomegalovirus exposure and HLA in healthy donors. On this clone: Antigen: not known.

Data came from immunoSEQ multiplex PCR; TCRdb stores just in-frame clones and leaves some out. Of some 130,000 clones in the sample, just under 85% were seen once. Broader study findings: Subsequent analysis showed first-cohort TCR clusters tending to co-occur in approximately 120 validation repertoires. There were under 200 TCR beta chains listed as cytomegalovirus-associated.

CDR1 and CDR2 (germline): SGHTA, FQGTGA. The CDR3 runs 14 residues. The V and J ends lost 3 bases and 0 bases, in that order; junction bases with no gene match: 0. The specimen sequenced was PBMCs. The V gene is TRBV7-3, the J gene TRBJ2-7; 9 positions agree with TRBD1. The source of this sequence is a man younger than 40 in good health and CMV-seropositive. CDR3 residues: CASSLTGGSYEQYF. The CDR3 region has the DNA TGTGCCAGCAGCTTGACAGGGGGCTCCTACGAGCAGTACTTC.